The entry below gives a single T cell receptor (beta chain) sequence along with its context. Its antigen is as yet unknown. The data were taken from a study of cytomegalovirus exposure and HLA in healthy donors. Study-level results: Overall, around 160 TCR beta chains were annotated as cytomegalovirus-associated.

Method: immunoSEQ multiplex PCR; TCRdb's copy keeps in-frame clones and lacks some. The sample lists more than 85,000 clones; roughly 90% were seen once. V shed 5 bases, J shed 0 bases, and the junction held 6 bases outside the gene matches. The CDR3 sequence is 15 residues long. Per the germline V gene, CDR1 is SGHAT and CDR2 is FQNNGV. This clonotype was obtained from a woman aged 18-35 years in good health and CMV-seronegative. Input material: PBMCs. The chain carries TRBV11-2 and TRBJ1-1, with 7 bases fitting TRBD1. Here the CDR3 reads CASSERDRLNTEAFF. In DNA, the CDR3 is TGTGCCAGCAGCGAAAGGGACAGATTGAACACTGAAGCTTTCTTT.